This T cell receptor beta chain was captured by sequencing in a study of shared clonotypes between healthy human individuals. This CDR3 has 13 residues. CDR1 and CDR2 from the germline V gene are MNHNS and SASEGT. The V end lost 2 bases, the J end lost 7 bases, and 9 bases lay between the germline ends. TCRdb's copy holds only in-frame clones and misses some; the assay was immunoSEQ multiplex PCR. The sample contains 550,000 to 800,000 clones, around 91% of which appear only once. The chain is built from TRBV6-1 and TRBJ1-5, with unresolved D. Sequencing was carried out using memory CD8+ T cells from PBMCs. Sample subset: CD45RO+ cells pooled with CCR7-negative TemRA cells. This sequence originates from a man aged 18 to 30 in good health. Some clones in this sample may be carry-over from other donors' samples. The CDR3 is CASSENPWQPQHF. CDR3 bases: TGTGCCAGCAGTGAAAATCCATGGCAGCCCCAGCATTTT.